The 18 T cell receptor beta chains below were found in one sample sequenced in a study of shared clonotypes between healthy human individuals (dated by TCRdb to between 2020 and 2021). Library preparation used the immunoSEQ multiplex PCR assay. TCRdb carries this immuneACCESS record with in-frame sequences only. Its versions omit some clonotypes, under half of them owing to an unresolved V gene in the studies checked, with the rest unexplained. The sample has approximately 2,000,000 clones on record, 85% to 95% of them singletons. The ten largest clonotypes hold 0.37% of the sample. Material for sequencing was naive CD4+ T cells from PBMCs. Per the publication, the cell subset or site label means: CD45RA+ positively selected. The receptors were sampled from a man between 18 and 29 years old in good health. Some clones in this sample may be carry-over from other donors' samples.

V and J are TRBV29-1 and TRBJ2-3; 12 nucleotides line up with TRBD2. Germline trimming cut 7 bases from V and 1 base from J; bases unmatched to any gene: 6. This CDR3 spans 15 amino acids. Germline V lookup: CDR1 SQVTM, CDR2 ANQGSEA. The CDR3 DNA is TGCAGCGCTTCACTAGCGGGAGGCGGCACAGATACGCAGTATTTT. This encodes CSASLAGGGTDTQYF.

The V gene is TRBV10-3, the J gene TRBJ2-1, with 10 bases aligning to TRBD2. This CDR3 region has 16 residues. Germline CDR1 is ENHRY and CDR2 is SYGVKD. V lost 5 bases to trimming and J lost 9 bases; unmatched junction nucleotides: 13. This chain's CDR3 is CAISRSSGSTGGEQFF. CDR3 coding DNA: TGTGCCATCAGTAGGTCTAGCGGGAGCACCGGGGGTGAGCAGTTCTTC.

V usage is TRBV6-5 and J usage is TRBJ2-5; possible D gene TRBD2, 5 bases. Germline V lookup: CDR1 MNHEY, CDR2 SVGAGI. Between the trimmed V and J ends, which lost 6 bases and 6 bases, there was a span of 11 bases. This CDR3 region has 12 residues. DNA of the CDR3: TGTGCCAGCAGGGCTAGCAGTAAGACCCAGTACTTC. It specifies CASRASSKTQYF.

The chain links TRBV9 to TRBJ2-3; 10 bases agree with TRBD2. V lost 0 bases and J lost 6; bases outside the gene matches: 13. The length of the CDR3 is 18 residues. Germline V gene lookup returns CDR1 SGDLS and CDR2 YYNGEE. CDR3 bases: TGTGCCAGCAGCGTAGAACCCTCTGCCAGCGGGAGGGCGGATACGCAGTATTTT. It translates to CASSVEPSASGRADTQYF.

The chain combines TRBV28 with TRBJ2-2; D might be TRBD1 (6 bases). Trimming stripped 5 bases from V and 1 base from J, with 14 bases between. CDR1 MDHEN and CDR2 SYDVKM come from the germline V gene. The CDR3 consists of 16 residues. The CDR3 is CASSTAGAVNTGELFF. The CDR3 coding sequence is TGTGCCAGCAGTACCGCAGGGGCGGTGAACACCGGGGAGCTGTTTTTT.

V usage is TRBV10-3 and J usage is TRBJ1-4; D perhaps matches TRBD1 (5 bases). Germline V gene lookup returns CDR1 ENHRY and CDR2 SYGVKD. This CDR3 contains 13 residues. Deletions cut 11 bases from V and 4 bases from J, with 14 bases between. The CDR3 DNA sequence: TGTGCCGCCGGCCAGGGTTTTAATGAAAAACTGTTTTTT. This sequence encodes CAAGQGFNEKLFF.

The rearrangement uses TRBV6-6 and TRBJ2-7, with TRBD2 identical over 10 bases. Germline values: CDR1 MNHNY, CDR2 SVGAGI (reference sequence). Germline trimming cut 6 bases from V and 2 bases from J; bases unmatched to any gene: 7. The CDR3 sequence is 15 residues long. DNA for the CDR3: TGTGCCAGCAGGTCGACTAGCGGGCCAACCTACGAGCAGTACTTC. Its protein is CASRSTSGPTYEQYF.

The chain couples TRBV5-1 to TRBJ2-7; either TRBD1 or TRBD2 may supply D (5 bases each). V shed 5 bases and J shed 2 bases, with 14 bases lying between them. The CDR3 consists of 14 residues. Germline V lookup: CDR1 SGHRS, CDR2 YFSETQ. The CDR3, as DNA: TGCGCCAGCAGTCCCGGGACGGTAGCCTACGAGCAGTACTTC. Protein: CASSPGTVAYEQYF. The whole variable domain, filled in from reference TRBV5-1 and TRBJ2-7, reads KAGVTQTPRYLIKTRGQQVTLSCSPISGHRSVSWYQQTPGQGLQFLFEYFSETQRNKGNFPGRFSGRQFSNSRSEMNVSTLELGDSALYLCASSPGTVAYEQYFGPGTRLTVT.

Written as DNA, the CDR3 is TGTGCCAGCAGCTTGGGGGCCGGGGCCGAAAATTTCCAAGAGACCCAGTACTTC. Translating it yields CASSLGAGAENFQETQYF. The chain links TRBV7-9 to TRBJ2-5; possibly TRBD1 for D (6 bases). CDR3 length equals 18 residues. Trimming took off 3 bases at V and 1 base at J, with 21 bases between the two ends. The germline V gene encodes CDR1 SEHNR and CDR2 FQNEAQ (reference sequence).

The chain links TRBV27 to TRBJ2-5; 9 nucleotides line up with TRBD2. The CDR3 runs 16 residues. V shed 2 bases and J 0 bases; nucleotides not matched to a gene: 4. Germline CDR1 and CDR2: MNHEY and SMNVEV (reference sequence). CDR3 sequence (DNA): TGTGCCAGCAGTTTAGCGGGAGGGTTGTACCAAGAGACCCAGTACTTC. Translated, it gives CASSLAGGLYQETQYF.

J is TRBJ2-7 and V is TRBV10-3; D not certain. Germline V lookup: CDR1 ENHRY, CDR2 SYGVKD. This CDR3 is 13 amino acids long. V was trimmed by 4 bases and J by 2 bases, leaving 9 bases between them. CDR3 protein: CAISASGPYEQYF. CDR3 nucleotides: TGTGCCATCAGTGCTTCCGGACCCTACGAGCAGTACTTC.

With regard to this clone: A much larger clone differs by one base, so this may be a read error. Within the sample, other DNA sequences also encode this same CDR3. The chain recombines TRBV7-2 with TRBJ2-3; D not resolved. There are 11 residues in the CDR3. Germline V gene lookup returns CDR1 SGHTA and CDR2 FQGNSA. Trimming took 0 bases from V and 6 from J, leaving 1 base between them. CDR3 in amino acids: CASSLADTQYF. For the CDR3, the DNA is TGTGCCAGCAGCTTAGCCGATACGCAGTATTTT. Full variable domain (remainder filled in from reference TRBV7-2 and TRBJ2-3): GAGVSQSPSNKVTEKGKDVELRCDPISGHTALYWYRQSLGQGLEFLIYFQGNSAPDKSGLPSDRFSAERTGGSVSTLTIQRTQQEDSAVYLCASSLADTQYFGPGTRLTVL.

The V call is TRBV7-6, the J call TRBJ2-7, with TRBD1 identical over 8 bases. Per the germline V gene, CDR1 is SGHVS and CDR2 is FNYEAQ. The CDR3 loop spans 15 amino acids. Unmatched junction bases numbered 4, after V lost 3 bases and J lost 0 bases. CDR3 sequence (DNA): TGTGCCAGCAGCTTTCCAGGGGGCTACTCCTACGAGCAGTACTTC. Protein sequence: CASSFPGGYSYEQYF. Combining the CDR3 with reference TRBV7-6 and TRBJ2-7 gives the whole variable domain GAGVSQSPRYKVTKRGQDVALRCDPISGHVSLYWYRQALGQGPEFLTYFNYEAQQDKSGLPNDRFSAERPEGSISTLTIQRTEQRDSAMYRCASSFPGGYSYEQYFGPGTRLTVT.

The J gene is TRBJ2-2, the V gene TRBV27; D tentatively fits TRBD1 or TRBD2 (5 bases each). Germline assignment: CDR1 MNHEY and CDR2 SMNVEV (reference sequence). Between the trimmed V and J ends, which lost 8 bases and 4 bases, there was a span of 17 bases. This CDR3 comprises 15 residues. The CDR3 nucleotides read TGTGCCAGCTGTAACCGGATTGGGGGCACCGGGGAGCTGTTTTTT. Residues: CASCNRIGGTGELFF.

About this clone itself: Within the sample, other DNA sequences also encode this same CDR3. The CDR3 is CASSGSAGGPYEQYF. Here the CDR3 DNA reads TGTGCCAGCAGTGGTTCCGCCGGGGGACCCTACGAGCAGTACTTC. The rearrangement links TRBV6-1 to TRBJ2-7; tentative D call: TRBD2 (6 bases). The CDR3 contains 15 residues. The germline CDR1 and CDR2 sequences are MNHNS and SASEGT. Trimming took off 4 bases at V and 2 bases at J, with 15 bases between the two ends.

This clone was observed at least ten times. CDR3 region: CASRAGSNQPQHF. CDR3 sequence (DNA): TGCGCCAGCCGGGCGGGTAGCAATCAGCCCCAGCATTTT. The chain links TRBV10-2 to TRBJ1-5; no firm D call. Germline lookup yields CDR1 WSHSY and CDR2 SAAADI. The V gene lost 8 bases and the J gene lost 0 bases, with 8 bases spanning the gap. The CDR3 is 13 residues long.

This chain connects TRBV10-1 to TRBJ2-5; D is undetermined. The germline V and J ends were trimmed by 2 bases and 2 bases, with 9 bases remaining between them. CDR1 is WNHNN, CDR2 SYGVQD, per germline (reference sequence). The CDR3 totals 14 residues. The CDR3 is CASSESPKQETQYF. The DNA of the CDR3 is TGCGCCAGCAGTGAGAGTCCCAAGCAAGAGACCCAGTACTTC.

To note about this clone: One end of the junction does not line up with germline, which may come from a read error. The chain combines TRBV28 with TRBJ2-1; 12 positions match TRBD2. The CDR3 has 14 amino acids. The V gene's germline CDR1 is MDHEN and CDR2 SYDVKM. This chain's CDR3 is CASSLILAGGRLVF. The CDR3 DNA is TGTGCCAGCAGTCTTATACTAGCGGGAGGCCGGTTGGTCTTC.